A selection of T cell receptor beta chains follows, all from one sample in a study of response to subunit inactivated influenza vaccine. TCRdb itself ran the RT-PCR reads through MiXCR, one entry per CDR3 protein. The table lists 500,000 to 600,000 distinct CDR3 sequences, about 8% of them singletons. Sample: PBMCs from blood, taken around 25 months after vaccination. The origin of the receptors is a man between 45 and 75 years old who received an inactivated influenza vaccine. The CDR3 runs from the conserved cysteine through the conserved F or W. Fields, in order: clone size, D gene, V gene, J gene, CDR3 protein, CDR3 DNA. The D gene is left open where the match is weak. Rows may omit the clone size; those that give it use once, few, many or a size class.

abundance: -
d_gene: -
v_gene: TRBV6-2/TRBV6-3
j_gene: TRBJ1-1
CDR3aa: CASSYRDWNTEAFF
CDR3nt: TGTGCCAGCAGTTACCGGGACTGGAACACTGAAGCTTTCTTT

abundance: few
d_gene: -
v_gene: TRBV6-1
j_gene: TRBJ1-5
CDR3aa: CASSEVGSNQPQHF
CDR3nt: TGTGCCAGCAGTGAAGTGGGTAGCAATCAGCCCCAGCATTTT

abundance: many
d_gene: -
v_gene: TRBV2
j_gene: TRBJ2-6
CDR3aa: CASSEGLGRLSGANVLTF
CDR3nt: TGTGCCAGCAGTGAAGGCCTTGGGAGGCTCTCTGGGGCCAACGTCCTGACTTTC

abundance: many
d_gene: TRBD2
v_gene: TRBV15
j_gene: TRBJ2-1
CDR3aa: CATSRSGLAGEQFF
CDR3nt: TGTGCCACCAGCAGATCGGGACTAGCGGGTGAGCAGTTCTTC

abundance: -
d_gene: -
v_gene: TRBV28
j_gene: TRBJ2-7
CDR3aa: CASGGAASHEQYF
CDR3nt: TGTGCCAGCGGTGGGGCGGCGTCCCACGAGCAGTACTTC

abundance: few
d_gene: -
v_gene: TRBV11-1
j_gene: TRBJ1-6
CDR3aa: CASRESGGSPLHF
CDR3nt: TGTGCCAGCAGGGAGTCCGGGGGGTCACCCCTCCACTTT

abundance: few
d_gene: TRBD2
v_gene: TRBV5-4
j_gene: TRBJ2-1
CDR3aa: CASSLAVTSGNNEQFF
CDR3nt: TGTGCCAGCAGCTTGGCCGTAACTAGCGGGAACAATGAGCAGTTCTTC

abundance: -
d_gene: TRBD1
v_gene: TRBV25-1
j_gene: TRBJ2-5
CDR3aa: CASKAIQGLETQYF
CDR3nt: TGTGCCAGCAAAGCTATACAGGGGTTGGAGACCCAGTACTTC

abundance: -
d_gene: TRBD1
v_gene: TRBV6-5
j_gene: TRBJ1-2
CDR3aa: CASSYSTGAGYTF
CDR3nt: TGTGCCAGCAGTTACTCGACAGGGGCCGGCTACACCTTC

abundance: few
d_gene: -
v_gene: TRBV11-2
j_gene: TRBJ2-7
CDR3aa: CASSFEALRGGGEQYF
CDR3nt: TGTGCCAGCAGCTTTGAAGCCCTCCGGGGAGGGGGCGAGCAGTACTTC

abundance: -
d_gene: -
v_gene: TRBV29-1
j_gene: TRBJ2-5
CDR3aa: CSVAQGQETQYF
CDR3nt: TGCAGCGTTGCACAGGGCCAAGAGACCCAGTACTTC

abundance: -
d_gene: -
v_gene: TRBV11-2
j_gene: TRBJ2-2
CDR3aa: CASSLGVVAYTGELFF
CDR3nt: TGTGCCAGCAGCTTAGGGGTGGTAGCGTACACCGGGGAGCTGTTTTTT

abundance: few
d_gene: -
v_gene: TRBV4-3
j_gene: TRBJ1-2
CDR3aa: CASSQDHGESYGYTF
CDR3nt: TGCGCCAGCAGCCAAGATCATGGAGAGAGCTATGGCTACACCTTC

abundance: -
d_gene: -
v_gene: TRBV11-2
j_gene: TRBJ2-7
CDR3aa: CASSFPDSPYEQYF
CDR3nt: TGTGCCAGCAGCTTCCCGGACAGTCCCTACGAGCAGTACTTC

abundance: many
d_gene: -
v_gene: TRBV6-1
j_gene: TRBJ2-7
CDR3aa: CASSEPGTAYEQYF
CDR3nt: TGCGCCAGCAGTGAACCTGGGACGGCCTACGAGCAGTACTTC

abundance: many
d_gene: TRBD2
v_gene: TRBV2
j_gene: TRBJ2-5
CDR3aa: CASRGDKAGGPGKTQYF
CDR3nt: TGTGCCAGCCGGGGGGATAAAGCGGGAGGGCCAGGAAAGACCCAGTACTTC

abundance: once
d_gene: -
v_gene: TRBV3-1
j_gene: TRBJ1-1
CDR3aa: CASSQATNTEAFF
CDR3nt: TGTGCCAGCAGCCAAGCCACGAACACTGAAGCTTTCTTT

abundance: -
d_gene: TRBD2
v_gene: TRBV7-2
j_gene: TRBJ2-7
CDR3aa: CASSLGGLPYEQYF
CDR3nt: TGTGCCAGCAGCTTGGGAGGGCTTCCCTACGAGCAGTACTTC

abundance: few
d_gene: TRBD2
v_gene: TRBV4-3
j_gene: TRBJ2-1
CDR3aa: CASSPGLAPGNEQFF
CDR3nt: TGCGCCAGCAGCCCGGGACTAGCGCCCGGGAATGAGCAGTTCTTC

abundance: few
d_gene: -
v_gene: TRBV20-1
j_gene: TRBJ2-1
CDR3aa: CSARGPTAARRHSYNEQFF
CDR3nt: TGCAGTGCTAGGGGCCCGACTGCGGCAAGAAGACACTCCTACAATGAGCAGTTCTTC

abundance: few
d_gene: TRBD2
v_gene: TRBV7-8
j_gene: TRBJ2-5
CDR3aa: CASSQTPAGGYKETQYF
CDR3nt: TGTGCCAGCAGCCAGACGCCAGCGGGGGGATATAAGGAGACCCAGTACTTC

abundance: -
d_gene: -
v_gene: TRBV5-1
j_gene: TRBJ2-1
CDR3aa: CASSLVPMTGLSIYDEQFF
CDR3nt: TGCGCCAGCAGCTTGGTCCCGATGACGGGGCTCTCAATATACGATGAGCAGTTCTTC

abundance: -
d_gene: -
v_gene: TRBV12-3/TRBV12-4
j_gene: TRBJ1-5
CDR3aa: CASSPYRNQPQHF
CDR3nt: TGTGCCAGCAGTCCCTACAGGAATCAGCCCCAGCATTTT

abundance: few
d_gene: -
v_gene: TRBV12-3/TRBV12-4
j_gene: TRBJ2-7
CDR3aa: CASSGRARSYEQYF
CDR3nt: TGTGCCAGCAGTGGCCGGGCCCGATCCTACGAGCAGTACTTC

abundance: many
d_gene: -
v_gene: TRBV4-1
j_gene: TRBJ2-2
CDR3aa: CASSQSGANTGELFF
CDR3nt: TGCGCCAGCAGCCAATCAGGGGCGAACACCGGGGAGCTGTTTTTT

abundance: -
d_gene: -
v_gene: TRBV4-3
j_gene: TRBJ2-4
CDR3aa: CASSQAPFPGENIQYF
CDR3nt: TGCGCCAGCAGCCAAGCCCCCTTCCCGGGAGAAAACATTCAGTACTTC

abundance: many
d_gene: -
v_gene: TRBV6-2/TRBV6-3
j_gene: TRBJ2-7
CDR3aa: CASSYGLAPYEQYF
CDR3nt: TGTGCCAGCAGTTACGGTCTAGCCCCCTACGAGCAGTACTTC

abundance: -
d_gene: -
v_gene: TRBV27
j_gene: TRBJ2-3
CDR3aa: CASSLGVLRADTQYF
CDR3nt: TGTGCCAGCAGTTTAGGCGTACTACGCGCAGATACGCAGTATTTT

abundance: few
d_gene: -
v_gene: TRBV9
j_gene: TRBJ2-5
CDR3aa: CASSVNPRGSETQYF
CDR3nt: TGTGCCAGCAGCGTAAACCCCCGGGGCTCGGAGACCCAGTACTTC

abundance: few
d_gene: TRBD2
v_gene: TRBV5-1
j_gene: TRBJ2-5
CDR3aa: CASSYRTSKETQYF
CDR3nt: TGCGCCAGCAGCTATAGGACTAGCAAAGAGACCCAGTACTTC

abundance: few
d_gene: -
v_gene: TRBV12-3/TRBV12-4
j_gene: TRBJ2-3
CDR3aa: CASSSGSHGADTQYF
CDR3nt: TGTGCCAGCAGCTCGGGTTCCCACGGCGCAGATACGCAGTATTTT

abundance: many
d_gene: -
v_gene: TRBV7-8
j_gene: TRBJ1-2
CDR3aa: CASSLWDGTSGYTF
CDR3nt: TGTGCCAGCAGCTTATGGGATGGTACTTCTGGCTACACCTTC

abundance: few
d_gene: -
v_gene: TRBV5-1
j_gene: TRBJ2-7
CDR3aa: CASSITGGDEQYF
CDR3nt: TGCGCCAGCAGCATCACAGGGGGGGACGAGCAGTACTTC

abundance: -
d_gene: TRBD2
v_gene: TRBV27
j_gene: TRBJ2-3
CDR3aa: CASSLLGLAGVGSTDTQYF
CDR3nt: TGTGCCAGCAGTCTCTTAGGACTAGCGGGAGTAGGGAGCACAGATACGCAGTATTTT

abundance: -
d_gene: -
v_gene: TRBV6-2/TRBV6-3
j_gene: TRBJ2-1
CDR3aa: CASSYVWYNEQFF
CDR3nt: TGTGCCAGCAGTTACGTCTGGTACAATGAGCAGTTCTTC

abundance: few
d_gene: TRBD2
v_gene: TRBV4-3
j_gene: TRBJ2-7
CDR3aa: CASSQGGGSIYEQYF
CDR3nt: TGCGCCAGCAGCCAAGGGGGCGGGAGTATCTACGAGCAGTACTTC

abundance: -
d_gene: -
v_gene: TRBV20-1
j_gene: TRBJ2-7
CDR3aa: CSASRWTPEIEQYF
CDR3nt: TGCAGTGCTAGTAGATGGACACCGGAGATCGAGCAGTACTTC

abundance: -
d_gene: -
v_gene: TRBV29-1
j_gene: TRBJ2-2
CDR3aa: CSVTAVGELFF
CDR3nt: TGCAGCGTCACAGCGGTCGGGGAGCTGTTTTTT

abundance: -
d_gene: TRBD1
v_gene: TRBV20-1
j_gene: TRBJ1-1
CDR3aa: CSARIGGTGGAFF
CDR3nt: TGCAGTGCTAGGATAGGGGGCACAGGAGGAGCTTTCTTT

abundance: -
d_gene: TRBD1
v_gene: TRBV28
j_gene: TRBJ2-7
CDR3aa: CASRPTGQGANEQYF
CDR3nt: TGTGCCAGCAGACCAACGGGACAGGGGGCAAACGAGCAGTACTTC

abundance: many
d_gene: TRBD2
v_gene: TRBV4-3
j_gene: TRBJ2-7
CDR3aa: CASSQLAGDNEQYF
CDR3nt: TGCGCCAGCAGCCAATTAGCGGGAGACAACGAGCAGTACTTC

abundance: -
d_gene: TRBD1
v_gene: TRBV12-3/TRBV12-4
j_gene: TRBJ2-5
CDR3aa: CASSSRGRGPYGFETQYF
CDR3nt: TGTGCCAGCAGTTCTCGGGGTAGGGGGCCGTACGGCTTTGAGACCCAGTACTTC

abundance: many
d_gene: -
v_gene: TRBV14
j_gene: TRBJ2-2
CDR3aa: CASSQYMTGELFF
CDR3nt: TGTGCCAGCAGCCAATACATGACCGGGGAGCTGTTTTTT

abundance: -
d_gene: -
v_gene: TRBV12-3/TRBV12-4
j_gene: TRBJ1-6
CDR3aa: CASSFALEAGYNSPLHF
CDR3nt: TGTGCCAGCAGTTTCGCCTTGGAGGCCGGCTATAATTCACCCCTCCACTTT

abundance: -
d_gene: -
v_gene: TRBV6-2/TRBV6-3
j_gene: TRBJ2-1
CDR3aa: CASRESQGLRLAAHNEQFF
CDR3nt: TGTGCCAGCAGGGAATCACAGGGGCTTCGGCTAGCGGCTCACAATGAGCAGTTCTTC

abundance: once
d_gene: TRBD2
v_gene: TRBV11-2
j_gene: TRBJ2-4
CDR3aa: CASSLTPTSRKNIQYF
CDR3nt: TGTGCCAGCAGCTTAACGCCGACTAGCAGAAAAAACATTCAGTACTTC

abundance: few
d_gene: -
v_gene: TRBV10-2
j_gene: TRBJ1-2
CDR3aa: CATRRIYMSVRHIANYGYTF
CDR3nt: TGCGCCACCCGCCGAATCTACATGTCGGTCCGGCATATAGCTAACTATGGCTACACCTTC

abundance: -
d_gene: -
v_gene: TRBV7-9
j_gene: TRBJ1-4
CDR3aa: CASSLMGEANEKLFF
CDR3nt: TGTGCCAGCAGCTTGATGGGGGAAGCTAATGAAAAACTGTTTTTT

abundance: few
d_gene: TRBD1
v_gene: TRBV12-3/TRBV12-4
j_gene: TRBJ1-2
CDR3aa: CASSLAGTAPNYGYTF
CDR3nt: TGTGCCAGCAGTTTGGCCGGGACAGCACCAAACTATGGCTACACCTTC

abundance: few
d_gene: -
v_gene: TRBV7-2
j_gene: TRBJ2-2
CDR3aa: CASSFIRQRNTGELFF
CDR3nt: TGTGCCAGCAGCTTTATCCGACAGCGGAACACCGGGGAGCTGTTTTTT

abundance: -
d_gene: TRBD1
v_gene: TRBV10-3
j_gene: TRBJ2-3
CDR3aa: CAISIGTGDNTDTQYF
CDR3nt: TGTGCCATCAGTATCGGGACAGGGGATAACACAGATACGCAGTATTTT

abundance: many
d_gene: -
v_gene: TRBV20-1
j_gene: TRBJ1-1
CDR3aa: CSGARYTEAFF
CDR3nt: TGCAGTGGGGCCCGGTACACTGAAGCTTTCTTT